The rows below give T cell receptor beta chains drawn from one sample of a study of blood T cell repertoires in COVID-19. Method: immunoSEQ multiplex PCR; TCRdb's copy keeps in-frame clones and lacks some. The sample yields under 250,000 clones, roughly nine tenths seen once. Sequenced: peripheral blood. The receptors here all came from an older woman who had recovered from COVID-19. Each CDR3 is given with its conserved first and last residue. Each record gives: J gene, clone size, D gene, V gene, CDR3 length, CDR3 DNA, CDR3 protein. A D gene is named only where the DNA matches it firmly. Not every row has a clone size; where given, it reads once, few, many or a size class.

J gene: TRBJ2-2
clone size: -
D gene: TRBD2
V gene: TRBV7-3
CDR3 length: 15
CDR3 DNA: TGTGCCAGCAGCCCCCCGGGGAGGGCTACCGGGGAGCTGTTTTTT
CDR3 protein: CASSPPGRATGELFF

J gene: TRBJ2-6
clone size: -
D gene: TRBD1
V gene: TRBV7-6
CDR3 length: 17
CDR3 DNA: TGTGCCAGCAGCTCCAGACAGGGGGGCTCTGGGGCCAACGTCCTGACTTTC
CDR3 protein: CASSSRQGGSGANVLTF

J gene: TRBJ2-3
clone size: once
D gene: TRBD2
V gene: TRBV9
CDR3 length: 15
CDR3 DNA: TGTGCCAGCAGCGTAACCGGGACTAGCGGGGTTACGCAGTATTTT
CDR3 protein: CASSVTGTSGVTQYF

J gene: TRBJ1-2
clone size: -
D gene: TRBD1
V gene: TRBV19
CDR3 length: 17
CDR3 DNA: TGTGCCAGTAGTACTAGGACAGGGGAGAGTGGAAACTATGGCTACACCTTC
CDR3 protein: CASSTRTGESGNYGYTF

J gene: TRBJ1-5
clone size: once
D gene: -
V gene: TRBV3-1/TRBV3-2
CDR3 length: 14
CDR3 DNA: TGTGCCAGCAGCCCAGAAGTACAGGTCCAGCCCCAGCATTTT
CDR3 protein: CASSPEVQVQPQHF

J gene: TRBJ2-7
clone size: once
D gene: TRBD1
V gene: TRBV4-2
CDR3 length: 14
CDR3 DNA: TGTGCCAGCAGTCGACAGGGCTCAGGCTACGAGCAGTACTTC
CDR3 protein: CASSRQGSGYEQYF

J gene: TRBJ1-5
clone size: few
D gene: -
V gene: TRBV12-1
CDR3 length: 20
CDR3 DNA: TGTGCCAGCAGCTCCCGGGTCAGGGTCAGATTGGGCCATAGCAATCAGCCCCAGCATTTT
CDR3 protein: CASSSRVRVRLGHSNQPQHF

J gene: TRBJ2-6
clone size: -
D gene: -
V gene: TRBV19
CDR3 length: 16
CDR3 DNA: TGTGCCAGTAGTCGGCCCCCTAGCTCTGGGGCCAACGTCCTGACTTTC
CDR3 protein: CASSRPPSSGANVLTF

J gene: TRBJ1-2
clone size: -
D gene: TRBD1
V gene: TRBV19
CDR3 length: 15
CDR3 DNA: TGTGCCAGTAGTAGACAAGGGGGCGCTAACTATGGCTACACCTTC
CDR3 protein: CASSRQGGANYGYTF

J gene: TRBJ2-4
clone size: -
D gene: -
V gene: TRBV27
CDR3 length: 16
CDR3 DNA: TGTGCCAGCAGTTCATACAGGGCCCCCCTCGGCAACATTCAGTACTTC
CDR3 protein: CASSSYRAPLGNIQYF

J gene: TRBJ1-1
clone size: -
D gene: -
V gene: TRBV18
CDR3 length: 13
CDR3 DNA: TGTGCCAGCTCACCGAGGCAGAACACTGAAGCTTTCTTT
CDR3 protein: CASSPRQNTEAFF

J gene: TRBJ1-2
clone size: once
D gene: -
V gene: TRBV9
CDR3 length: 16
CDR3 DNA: TGTGCCAGCAGCAGAGACGGACAGTATGATAACTATGGCTACACCTTC
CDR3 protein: CASSRDGQYDNYGYTF

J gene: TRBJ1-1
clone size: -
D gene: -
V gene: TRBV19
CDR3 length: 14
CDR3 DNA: TGTGCCACCATACAACAGGACAGCTACACTGAAGCTTTCTTT
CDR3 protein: CATIQQDSYTEAFF

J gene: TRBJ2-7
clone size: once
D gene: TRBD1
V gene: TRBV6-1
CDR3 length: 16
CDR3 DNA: TGTGCCAGCAGTGAACAAGGACCGGGACAGGGCTACGAGCAGTACTTC
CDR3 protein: CASSEQGPGQGYEQYF

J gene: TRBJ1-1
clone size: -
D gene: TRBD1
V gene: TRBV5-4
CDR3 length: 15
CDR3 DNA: TGTGCCAGCAGCTTGAGGACAGGTGGAAGCACTGAAGCTTTCTTT
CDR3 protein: CASSLRTGGSTEAFF

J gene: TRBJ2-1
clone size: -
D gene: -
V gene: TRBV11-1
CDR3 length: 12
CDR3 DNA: TGTGCCAGCAGCTTAGTCGTTGGCGAGCAGTTCTTC
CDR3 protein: CASSLVVGEQFF

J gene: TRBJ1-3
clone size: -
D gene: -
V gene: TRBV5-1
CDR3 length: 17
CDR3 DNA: TGCGCCAGCAGCTTGGCCGGAACAGGGCTTGGGGGAAACACCATATATTTT
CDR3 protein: CASSLAGTGLGGNTIYF

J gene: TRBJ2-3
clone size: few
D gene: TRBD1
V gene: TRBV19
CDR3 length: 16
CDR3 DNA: TGTGCCAGTAGCTTACCCCGGGGGACAGGGACAGATACGCAGTATTTT
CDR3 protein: CASSLPRGTGTDTQYF

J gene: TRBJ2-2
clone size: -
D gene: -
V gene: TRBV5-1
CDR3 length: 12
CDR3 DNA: TGCGCCAGCAGGCAGGGGTCCGGGGAGCTGTTTTTT
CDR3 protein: CASRQGSGELFF

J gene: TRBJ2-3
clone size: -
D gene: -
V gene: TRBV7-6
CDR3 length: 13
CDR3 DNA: TGTGCCAGCAAGCCCGCTAGCACAGATACGCAGTATTTT
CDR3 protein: CASKPASTDTQYF

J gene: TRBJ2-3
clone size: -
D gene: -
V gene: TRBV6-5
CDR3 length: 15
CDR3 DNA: TGTGCCAGCCTACCCGTAGTGGGGGAGGCTGATACGCAGTATTTT
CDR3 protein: CASLPVVGEADTQYF

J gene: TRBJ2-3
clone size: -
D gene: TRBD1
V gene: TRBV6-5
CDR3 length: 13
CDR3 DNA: TGTGCCAGCCGACAGGGATGGACAGATACGCAGTATTTT
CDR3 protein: CASRQGWTDTQYF

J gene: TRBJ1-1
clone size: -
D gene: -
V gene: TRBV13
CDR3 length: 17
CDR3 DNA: TGTGCCAGCAGACGTACCGTCAGGGGCGAGGGGTTCACTGAAGCTTTCTTT
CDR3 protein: CASRRTVRGEGFTEAFF

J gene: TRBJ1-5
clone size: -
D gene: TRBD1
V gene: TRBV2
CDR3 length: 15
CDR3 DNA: TGTGCCAGCAGTGAACTCGGGAGGGGGCCTCAGCCCCAGCATTTT
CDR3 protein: CASSELGRGPQPQHF

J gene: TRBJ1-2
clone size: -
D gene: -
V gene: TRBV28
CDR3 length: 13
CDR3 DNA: TGTGCCAGCAGTTTGGGGAGGAACTATGGCTACACCTTC
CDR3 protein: CASSLGRNYGYTF

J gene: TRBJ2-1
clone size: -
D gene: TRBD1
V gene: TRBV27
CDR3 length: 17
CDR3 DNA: TGTGCCAGCAGTCTTCGAGGGACAGAAGTTTCCTACAATGAGCAGTTCTTC
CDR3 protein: CASSLRGTEVSYNEQFF

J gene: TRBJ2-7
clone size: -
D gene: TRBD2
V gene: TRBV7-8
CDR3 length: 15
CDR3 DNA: TGTGCCAGCAGCTGGGCGGGGGGGGTTACCTACGAGCAGTACTTC
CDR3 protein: CASSWAGGVTYEQYF

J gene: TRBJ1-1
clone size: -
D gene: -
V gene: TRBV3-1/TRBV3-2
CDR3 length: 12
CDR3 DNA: TGTGCCAGCAGCCAAGTTTTGGGGAGATCTTTCTTT
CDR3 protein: CASSQVLGRSFF

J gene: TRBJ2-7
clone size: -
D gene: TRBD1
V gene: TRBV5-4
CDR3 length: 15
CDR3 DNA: TGTGCCAGCAGCCACGCCGGGACAGCCCCCTACGAGCAGTACTTC
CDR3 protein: CASSHAGTAPYEQYF

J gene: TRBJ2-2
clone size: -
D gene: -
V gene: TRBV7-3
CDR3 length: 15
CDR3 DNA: TGTGCCAGCACAGCCACAGCAACGAACACCGGGGAGCTGTTTTTT
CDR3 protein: CASTATATNTGELFF

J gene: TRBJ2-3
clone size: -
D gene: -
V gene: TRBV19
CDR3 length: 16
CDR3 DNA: TGTGCCAGTAGTATGCCGGGACTGCTAAGCACAGATACGCAGTATTTT
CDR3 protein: CASSMPGLLSTDTQYF

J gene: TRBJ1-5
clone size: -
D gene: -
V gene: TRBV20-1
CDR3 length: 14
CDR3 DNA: TGCAGTGCTAGTCCCAGGGAGGTCGGTCAGCCCCAGCATTTT
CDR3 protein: CSASPREVGQPQHF

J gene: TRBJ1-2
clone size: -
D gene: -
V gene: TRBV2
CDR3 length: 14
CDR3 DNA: TGTGCCAGCAGCCTGCAAGGGGCTCGGTATGGCTACACCTTC
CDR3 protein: CASSLQGARYGYTF